These 3 T cell receptor beta chains share one sample of origin, sequenced in a study of OX40 agonist ivuxolimab in advanced cancers. Assay used: immunoSEQ multiplex PCR; TCRdb lists only in-frame clones, some missing. Of more than 65,000 clones in the sample, 88% were seen once. Source: CD4+ or CD8+ T cells sorted from blood, taken in a trial of the OX40 agonist ivuxolimab. The receptor set was obtained from an adult with an advanced solid tumor such as melanoma, head and neck, liver or kidney cancer.

The J gene is TRBJ2-1, the V gene TRBV27, with D perhaps TRBD2 (7 bases). Trimming removed 1 base from V and 8 bases from J, with 18 bases in between. Germline lookup yields CDR1 MNHEY and CDR2 SMNVEV (reference sequence). CDR3 size: 16 residues. The CDR3 region is CASSLLGGGGLDEQFF. CDR3 sequence (DNA): TGTGCCAGCAGTTTATTAGGGGGGGGCGGTCTGGATGAGCAGTTCTTC.

This clone was counted a single time. The DNA is omitted, as the CDR3 cannot be located on it reliably, and the CDR3 follows TCRdb's listing. V and J are TRBV5-1 and TRBJ2-1; TRBD2 is the table's D call and was not checked against the DNA. Germline V gene lookup returns CDR1 SGHRS and CDR2 YFSETQ. The CDR3 has 15 amino acids, counting both end residues. The CDR3 here is CASSLWASGTTGKFF.

The genes are TRBV4-1 and TRBJ2-2; 10 positions match TRBD2. This CDR3 contains 16 residues. Trimming took 3 bases from V and 3 from J; bases not matched to a gene: 4. The germline CDR1 and CDR2 sequences are MGHRA and YSYEKL. The CDR3 DNA is TGCGCCAGCAGCCACCTTGGACTAGCGGACACCGGGGAGCTGTTTTTT. Its translation is CASSHLGLADTGELFF.